This TCR beta chain was documented in a study of cytomegalovirus exposure and HLA in healthy donors. For the study at large: Earlier sequencing of some 190 million T cells yielded roughly 100 million unique TCR beta sequences. The early release's HLA-typed donors yielded 65 million to 85 million unique TCRs.

General study results and limits: Later analysis associated a missense DCLRE1C variant with TCR beta V- and J-gene trimming.

Note on this clone: Its antigen remains unknown.

Although they were nominally healthy when sampled, donors likely had unrecorded immune exposures. PCR amplification relied on 60 Vbeta primers (plus 13 Jbeta primers). Here immunoSEQ multiplex PCR was the method, and the copy in TCRdb shows in-frame clones only, minus some. The data show about 120,000 clones, 70% to 85% seen once. V was trimmed by 3 bases and J by 4 bases, leaving 13 bases between them. CDR3 length: 14 residues. CDR1 SGHVS and CDR2 FQNEAQ come from the germline V gene. The sample comprised PBMCs. The TCR originated in a male donor in good health and CMV-seropositive. V is TRBV7-8 and J is TRBJ2-7; a weak D match, TRBD2 (7 bases). CDR3: CASSLSRGGYEQYF. CDR3 bases: TGTGCCAGCAGCTTGAGCAGGGGAGGGTACGAGCAGTACTTC.